The clone carrying this T cell receptor beta chain occurred many times. What it binds is unknown. The data stem from a study of blood T cells in healthy people across ages. V lost 0 bases and J lost 4; bases outside the gene matches: 8. CDR1 and CDR2 from the germline V gene are SEHNR and FQNEAQ (reference sequence). The CDR3 runs to 16 residues. Per sample, at least 6 micrograms of total RNA were extracted. Next came a second PCR, run for roughly 6 to 11 cycles, which used a sample-barcoded 5' primer along with a J-beta primer mix. A single record per CDR3 protein comes from TCRdb applying MiXCR to the 5' RACE reads. This sample carries 1.5 million to 2 million distinct CDR3 sequences, about 30% of them seen once, and the ten largest clones take 7% to 9%. Findings and caveats of the study: Estimates of total diversity, which came from one million sequenced T cells, were considered to be underestimates. Diversity of TCR beta per million T cells declined in a roughly linear way with age. It was the long-lived donors that had more naive CD4+ cells and higher diversity than aged donors.

This sequence was found in a woman aged 25-40 years in good health. Sequenced sample: blood. J is TRBJ2-5 and V is TRBV7-9; TRBD2 agrees at 7 bases. Here the CDR3 DNA reads TGTGCCAGCAGCTTAGCGGGCAGCGGGGCTAGAGAGACCCAGTACTTC. This codes for CASSLAGSGARETQYF.